Sequencing of this T cell receptor (beta chain) was carried out in a study of CD8 T cells in ankylosing spondylitis. This clonotype occurred a few times. No antigen is known for it. Germline CDR1 reads SGHAT; CDR2 reads FQNNGV. Trimming left V 5 bases short and J 4 bases short, with 18 bases between. CDR3 length: 16 residues. TCRdb re-called the 5' RACE reads with MiXCR, one entry per CDR3 protein. The table lists just under 550,000 distinct CDR3 sequences, 10% to 15% of them singletons, with 6.8% in the top ten. Findings of the study overall: As reported, disease-linked clones showed significant enrichment in matched ankylosing spondylitis synovial fluid. Blood from ankylosing spondylitis patients appeared to carry a characteristic roughly 8-variant TCR beta motif.

The chain joins TRBV11-2 to TRBJ2-1; D is uncertain. Input material: blood, either unsorted or a sorted T cell fraction (not recorded which). The sequence came from a male donor with ankylosing spondylitis. This CDR3 is CASSPLSPLGYNEQFF. The CDR3 bases are TGTGCCAGCAGCCCTCTTAGCCCTCTGGGGTACAATGAGCAGTTCTTC.